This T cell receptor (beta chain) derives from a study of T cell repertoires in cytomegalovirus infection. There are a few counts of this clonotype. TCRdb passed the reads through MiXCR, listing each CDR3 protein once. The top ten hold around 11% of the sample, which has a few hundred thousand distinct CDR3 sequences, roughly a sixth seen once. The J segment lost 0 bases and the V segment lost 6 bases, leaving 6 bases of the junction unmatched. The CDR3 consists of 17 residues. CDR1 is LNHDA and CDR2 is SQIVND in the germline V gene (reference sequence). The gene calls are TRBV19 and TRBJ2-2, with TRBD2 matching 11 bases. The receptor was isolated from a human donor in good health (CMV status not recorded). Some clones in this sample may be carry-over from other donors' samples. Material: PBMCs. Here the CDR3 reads CASRGRLAGPNTGELFF. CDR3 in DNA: TGTGCCAGTAGGGGAAGACTAGCGGGGCCGAACACCGGGGAGCTGTTTTTT. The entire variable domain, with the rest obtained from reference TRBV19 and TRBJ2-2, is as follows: DGGITQSPKYLFRKEGQNVTLSCEQNLNHDAMYWYRQDPGQGLRLIYYSQIVNDFQKGDIAEGYSVSREKKESFPLTVTSAQKNPTAFYLCASRGRLAGPNTGELFFGEGSRLTVL.